These 29 T cell receptor beta chains share one sample of origin, sequenced in a study of CD8 T cells in Susac syndrome. With random hexamers, roughly 0.45 to 1 ug RNA was reverse transcribed. TCRdb processed the immunoSEQ multiplex PCR reads anew with MiXCR; each CDR3 protein has one entry. The data contain 330,000 or so distinct CDR3 sequences, 70% to 90% of them singletons. Input material: CD8+ T cells from PBMCs. The receptors here all came from a human donor with multiple sclerosis.

The V gene is TRBV12-3 or TRBV12-4, the J gene TRBJ2-1, with D possibly TRBD2 on 6 matching bases. Trimming took 10 bases from V and 4 from J, leaving 26 bases between them. The CDR3 is made up of 17 amino acids. The CDR3 protein is CATERSEGLPIYNEQFF. In DNA form, the CDR3 reads TGTGCCACCGAGCGCTCCGAGGGACTGCCAATTTACAATGAGCAGTTCTTC.

This clonotype was seen only once. The chain employs TRBV12-3 or TRBV12-4 and TRBJ2-5, with D perhaps matching TRBD2 (6 bases). There are 15 residues in the CDR3. Between the trimmed V and J ends, which lost 5 bases and 5 bases, there was a span of 18 bases. Here the CDR3 DNA reads TGTGCCAGCAGTCCGGTTGGGACTTTCGAGGAGACCCAGTACTTC. Amino acids: CASSPVGTFEETQYF.

This chain connects TRBV13 to TRBJ1-1; D unresolved. The length of the CDR3 is 14 residues. V lost 5 bases and J 5 bases, leaving 15 bases between the germline ends. Looked up from germline, CDR1 is PRHDT and CDR2 is FYEKMQ (reference sequence). CDR3 sequence (DNA): TGTGCCAGCAGCCGCCGGGCCCGGGCGACTGAAGCTTTCTTT. As protein: CASSRRARATEAFF.

The chain recombines TRBV27 with TRBJ2-4, with 8 nucleotides matching TRBD2. Germline V gene data show CDR1 as MNHEY and CDR2 as SMNVEV (reference sequence). CDR3 length equals 15 residues. J gave up 14 bases and V 2 bases, and 14 bases lay outside the gene matches. CDR3: CASSLNVGRGGLKYF. The CDR3 DNA reads TGTGCCAGCAGTTTAAATGTCGGTCGGGGGGGACTTAAGTACTTC.

The J gene is TRBJ2-1, the V gene TRBV9, with TRBD2 matching over 9 bases. The CDR3 loop spans 15 amino acids. Germline CDR1 SGDLS, CDR2 YYNGEE. The V segment lost 4 bases and the J segment 6 bases; nucleotides outside the gene matches: 8. The CDR3 protein is CASSQAGGPPNEQFF. In DNA, the CDR3 is TGTGCCAGCAGCCAAGCGGGAGGTCCCCCCAATGAGCAGTTCTTC.

The chain links TRBV4-3 to TRBJ2-1, with D perhaps matching TRBD2 (5 bases). Trimming took 0 bases from V and 0 from J, leaving 6 bases between them. Germline V gene sequence: CDR1 LGHNA, CDR2 YSLEER. This CDR3 region has 15 residues. CDR3: CASSQDGNSYNEQFF. The CDR3 nucleotides read TGCGCCAGCAGCCAAGACGGGAACTCCTACAATGAGCAGTTCTTC.

This chain connects TRBV12-3 or TRBV12-4 to TRBJ2-4; D is possibly TRBD2 (5 bases). V was clipped by 8 bases and J by 10 bases, with 12 bases between them. The CDR3 spans 11 residues. The CDR3 is CASLGAFIQYF. Here the CDR3 DNA reads TGTGCCAGCTTGGGAGCCTTTATTCAGTACTTC.

V gene TRBV6-5 combines with J gene TRBJ2-3; D perhaps matches TRBD2 (5 bases). CDR3 size: 14 residues. Trimming removed 2 bases at V and 6 bases at J, with 12 bases between. The germline CDR1 and CDR2 sequences are MNHEY and SVGAGI. The CDR3 spells CASSYLTSGDTQYF. CDR3 in DNA: TGTGCCAGCAGTTACCTTACCAGCGGCGATACGCAGTATTTT.

The chain recombines TRBV6-5 with TRBJ2-1; D ambiguous. Looked up from germline, CDR1 is MNHEY and CDR2 is SVGAGI. The CDR3 loop spans 16 amino acids. Trimming took off 1 base at V and 0 bases at J, with 10 bases between the two ends. In DNA form, the CDR3 reads TGTGCCAGCAGTTACTTTCCTGCAAGCTCCTACAATGAGCAGTTCTTC. Translation gives CASSYFPASSYNEQFF.

The rearrangement uses TRBV9 and TRBJ2-7; perhaps D is TRBD1 or TRBD2 (6 bases each). Trimming stripped 0 bases from V and 0 bases from J, with 10 bases between. The germline gives CDR1 SGDLS, CDR2 YYNGEE. The CDR3 loop spans 15 amino acids. This CDR3 reads CASSVAGAGSYEQYF. CDR3 sequence (DNA): TGTGCCAGCAGCGTAGCGGGGGCCGGCTCCTACGAGCAGTACTTC.

This chain connects TRBV12-3 or TRBV12-4 to TRBJ2-6, with 7 bases fitting TRBD1. Losses at the gene ends were 5 bases for V and 1 base for J; bases not matched to a gene: 8. The CDR3 spans 17 residues. CDR3 coding DNA: TGTGCCAGCAGTCGACAGGGAGTTTTGTCTGGGGCCAACGTCCTGACTTTC. It is translated as CASSRQGVLSGANVLTF.

The chain links TRBV14 to TRBJ2-7, with TRBD2 matching over 12 bases. CDR1 and CDR2 from the germline V gene are SGHDN and FVKESK. CDR3 length: 16 residues. V shed 0 bases and J 4 bases; nucleotides not matched to a gene: 4. This CDR3 is CASSQESSGGAYEQYF. CDR3 sequence (DNA): TGTGCCAGCAGCCAAGAGTCTAGCGGGGGGGCTTACGAGCAGTACTTC.

This chain connects TRBV6-8 to TRBJ1-1, with D perhaps matching TRBD1 (5 bases). This CDR3 comprises 15 residues. Germline lookup yields CDR1 MNHGY and CDR2 SAAAGT. Trimming took 0 bases from V and 6 from J, leaving 14 bases between them. The DNA of the CDR3 is TGTGCCAGCAGTTACTCCGAAGGGGAGCGGGCTGAAGCTTTCTTT. It encodes CASSYSEGERAEAFF.

The CDR3 sequence is CATSDRKRYEQFF. The DNA for the CDR3 is TGTGCCACCAGTGATCGTAAGCGATACGAGCAGTTCTTC. The rearrangement links TRBV24-1 to TRBJ2-1; D remains unclear. CDR1 KGHDR and CDR2 SFDVKD come from the germline V gene. This CDR3 contains 13 residues. The V end was cut by 3 bases, the J end by 10 bases, with 12 bases between.

The chain joins TRBV7-8 to TRBJ2-5; 8 nucleotides agree with TRBD2. Unmatched junction bases numbered 10, after V lost 8 bases and J lost 5 bases. Germline CDR1 SGHVS, CDR2 FQNEAQ. The CDR3 covers 14 residues. This chain's CDR3 is CASAPGGAVETQYF. The CDR3 nucleotides read TGTGCCAGCGCCCCGGGGGGGGCTGTGGAGACCCAGTACTTC.

DNA of the CDR3: TGTGCCAGCAGCTTCGGGGACAGGGTCGACGAGCAGTACTTC. This translates into CASSFGDRVDEQYF. The chain recombines TRBV5-4 with TRBJ2-7, with TRBD1 identical over 9 bases. The CDR3 covers 14 residues. With 2 bases clipped from V and 5 bases from J, the junction kept 5 bases outside the gene matches. Germline V lookup: CDR1 SGHNT, CDR2 YYREEE (reference sequence).

The gene calls are TRBV7-3 and TRBJ2-3; 9 bases match TRBD2. The CDR3 is made up of 17 amino acids. Unmatched junction bases numbered 8, after V lost 3 bases and J lost 1 base. In germline, CDR1 is SGHTA, CDR2 FQGTGA. The CDR3 sequence: CASSFGLAGEGTDTQYF. The CDR3 DNA is TGTGCCAGCAGCTTTGGCTTAGCGGGGGAAGGCACAGATACGCAGTATTTT.

The genes are TRBV28 and TRBJ1-1, with D possibly being TRBD1 (5 bases). Germline assignment: CDR1 MDHEN and CDR2 SYDVKM. With 3 bases removed from V and 3 bases from J, the gap between germline ends came to 14 bases. CDR3 size: 15 residues. CDR3 residues: CASSLDPGGYTEAFF. As DNA, the CDR3 is TGTGCCAGCAGTTTGGACCCGGGGGGTTACACTGAAGCTTTCTTT.

V is TRBV7-9 and J is TRBJ2-5; the match to TRBD1 covers 7 bases. Germline CDR1 is SEHNR and CDR2 is FQNEAQ (reference sequence). The trim removed 4 bases at V and 2 bases at J, leaving 10 bases unmatched. This CDR3 spans 16 amino acids. CDR3 bases: TGTGCCAGCAGCTACATCCTTTCGGGACAGCAAGAGACCCAGTACTTC. Translating gives CASSYILSGQQETQYF.

This clonotype has a handful of counts. The rearrangement joins TRBV7-2 to TRBJ2-1; tentative D call: TRBD2 (5 bases). The CDR3 runs to 14 residues. V was cut by 1 base and J by 1 base, with 5 bases left in between. Looked up from germline, CDR1 is SGHTA and CDR2 is FQGNSA. The CDR3 DNA reads as TGTGCCAGCAGCTTAGGACTATCCTACAATGAGCAGTTCTTC. Protein sequence: CASSLGLSYNEQFF.

The rearrangement joins TRBV19 to TRBJ2-2; 9 bases agree with TRBD1. Germline loops: CDR1 LNHDA, CDR2 SQIVND (reference sequence). The CDR3 has 14 amino acids. V lost 7 bases and J lost 4; bases outside the gene matches: 4. In DNA form, the CDR3 reads TGTGCCAGTACCAACAGGGGGCGCACCGGGGAGCTGTTTTTT. The encoded protein is CASTNRGRTGELFF.

V and J are TRBV5-6 and TRBJ2-3; TRBD1 aligns across 7 bases. Unmatched junction bases numbered 9, after V lost 6 bases and J lost 5 bases. This CDR3 region has 14 residues. Germline CDR1 is SGHDT and CDR2 is YYEEEE. CDR3 region: CASTRTGRVDTQYF. In nucleotides, the CDR3 is TGTGCCAGCACCCGGACAGGTCGGGTAGATACGCAGTATTTT.

This clonotype has more than one count but fewer than ten. This sequence joins TRBV11-2 and TRBJ1-5; D not certain. The CDR3 loop spans 14 amino acids. With 1 base removed from V and 1 base from J, the gap between germline ends came to 5 bases. Germline CDR1 and CDR2: SGHAT and FQNNGV. CDR3 region: CASSLGHSNQPQHF. The CDR3 DNA follows: TGTGCCAGCAGCTTAGGACACAGCAATCAGCCCCAGCATTTT.

The V and J genes are TRBV18 and TRBJ2-1; TRBD2 is a possible D gene (6 bases). Per germline, CDR1 KGHSH and CDR2 LQKENI. The V end lost 3 bases, the J end lost 14 bases, and 14 bases lay between the germline ends. CDR3 length: 12 residues. DNA of the CDR3: TGTGCCAGCTCACCGAGTCCGGACTATAAGTTCTTC. It encodes CASSPSPDYKFF. Full variable domain (outside the CDR3, taken from reference TRBV18 and TRBJ2-1): NAGVMQNPRHLVRRRGQEARLRCSPMKGHSHVYWYRQLPEEGLKFMVYLQKENIIDESGMPKERFSAEFPKEGPSILRIQQVVRGDSAAYFCASSPSPDYKFFGPGTRLTVL.

The chain employs TRBV28 and TRBJ2-1; no definite D call. Trimming took 8 bases from V and 1 from J, leaving 9 bases between them. CDR3 size: 13 residues. Germline CDR1 reads MDHEN; CDR2 reads SYDVKM. This CDR3 is CASLRDSYNEQFF. CDR3 DNA: TGTGCCAGCCTAAGAGATTCCTACAATGAGCAGTTCTTC.

The J gene is TRBJ2-7, the V gene TRBV20-1, with D tentatively TRBD1 (5 bases). Trimming took off 6 bases at V and 2 bases at J, with 11 bases between the two ends. This CDR3 is 12 amino acids long. CDR1 DFQATT and CDR2 SNEGSKA come from the germline V gene (reference sequence). The CDR3 DNA reads TGCAGTGCCTACGACAGTACCTACGAGCAGTACTTC. Translating gives CSAYDSTYEQYF.

The J gene is TRBJ1-1, the V gene TRBV5-1; D uncertain. This CDR3 region has 15 residues. Trimming took 0 bases from V and 1 from J, leaving 10 bases between them. CDR1 and CDR2 from the germline V gene are SGHRS and YFSETQ. The CDR3 bases are TGCGCCAGCAGCTTGGACCCGGACCCGAACACTGAAGCTTTCTTT. This translates into CASSLDPDPNTEAFF.

This clonotype was observed a handful of times. V is TRBV6-1 and J is TRBJ2-1, with unresolved D. Trimming stripped 6 bases from V and 7 bases from J, with 10 bases between. The germline CDR1 and CDR2 sequences are MNHNS and SASEGT. The CDR3 sequence is 12 residues long. The CDR3 coding sequence is TGTGCCAGCAGCCCGAGCCTAAATGAGCAGTTCTTC. This sequence encodes CASSPSLNEQFF.

The rearrangement links TRBV11-2 to TRBJ2-2; TRBD1 is a possible D gene (5 bases). Trimming removed 5 bases at V and 9 bases at J, with 10 bases between. The CDR3 has 12 residues. Germline CDR1 reads SGHAT; CDR2 reads FQNNGV. The CDR3 loop is CASSLQVRELFF. CDR3 bases: TGTGCCAGCAGCCTACAGGTCCGGGAGCTGTTTTTT.